A single TCR beta chain is shown here with its context. The CDR3 has 12 amino acids. V was clipped by 8 bases and J by 9 bases, with 14 bases between them. CDR1 and CDR2 from the germline V gene are SNHLY and FYNNEI. This entry belongs to a study of blood T cell repertoires in COVID-19. Across the whole study: From T cells, B-cell-depleted T cells, or PBMCs came the material, which was cDNA or gDNA.

The study drew participants aged about 18 to 89 years from around 24 US areas. The data were produced by immunoSEQ multiplex PCR, yet TCRdb's version contains in-frame clones alone and is incomplete. The sample holds 380,000 or so clones, around 87% seen once. Sample: PBMCs or T cells enriched from blood (not recorded which). The sequence derives from a woman aged 25 to 39 with acute COVID-19. This chain connects TRBV2 to TRBJ1-5; unclear D gene. The CDR3 DNA follows: TGTGCCAGCTCCGGCGGCGGCGGGCCCCAGCATTTT. Its translation: CASSGGGGPQHF.